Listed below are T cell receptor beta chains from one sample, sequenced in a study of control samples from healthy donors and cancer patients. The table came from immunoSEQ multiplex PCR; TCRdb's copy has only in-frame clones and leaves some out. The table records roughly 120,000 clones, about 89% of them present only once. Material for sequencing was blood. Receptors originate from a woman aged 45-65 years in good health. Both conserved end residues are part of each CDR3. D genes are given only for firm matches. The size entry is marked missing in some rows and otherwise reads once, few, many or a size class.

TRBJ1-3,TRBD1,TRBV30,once,CAWRGTGTSGNTIYF,TGTGCCTGGAGGGGGACAGGGACGTCTGGAAACACCATATATTTT
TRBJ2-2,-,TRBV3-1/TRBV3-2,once,CASSQNYQTGELFF,TGTGCCAGCAGCCAAAACTACCAGACCGGGGAGCTGTTTTTT
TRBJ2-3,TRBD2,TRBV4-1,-,CASSLVVLSAGGYVTQYF,TGCGCCAGCAGCCTTGTTGTTCTCTCGGCGGGAGGATATGTTACGCAGTATTTT
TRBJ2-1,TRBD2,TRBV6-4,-,CASSQREGSWDEQFF,TGTGCCAGCAGCCAGCGGGAGGGGAGTTGGGATGAGCAGTTCTTC
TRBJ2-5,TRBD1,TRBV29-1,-,CSPQTGWGTQYF,TGCAGCCCCCAGACAGGGTGGGGGACCCAGTACTTC
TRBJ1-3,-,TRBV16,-,CASRTFSGNTIYF,TGTGCCAGCAGGACATTCTCTGGAAACACCATATATTTT
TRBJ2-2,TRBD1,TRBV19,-,CASSILLRPGQGATGELFF,TGTGCCAGTAGTATATTACTGCGGCCCGGACAGGGGGCCACCGGGGAGCTGTTTTTT
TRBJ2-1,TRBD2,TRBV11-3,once,CASSLASFGRTHNEQFF,TGTGCCAGCAGCCTCGCCTCTTTCGGGAGGACCCACAATGAGCAGTTCTTC
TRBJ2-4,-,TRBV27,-,CASSFLAAGGPRNIQYF,-
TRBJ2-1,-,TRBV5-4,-,CASSPQRGSYNEQFF,TGTGCCAGCAGCCCTCAGCGAGGATCCTACAATGAGCAGTTCTTC
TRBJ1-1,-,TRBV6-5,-,CASSIPGGTEAFF,TGTGCCAGCAGTATCCCCGGAGGCACTGAAGCTTTCTTT
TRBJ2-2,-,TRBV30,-,CAWRSRSSNTGELFF,TGTGCCTGGAGATCGAGGAGTTCGAACACCGGGGAGCTGTTTTTT
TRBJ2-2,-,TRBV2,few,CASSEEWTLTGELFF,TGTGCCAGCAGTGAAGAGTGGACTCTCACCGGGGAGCTGTTTTTT
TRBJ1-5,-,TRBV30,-,CAWSVGWTSNQPQHF,TGTGCCTGGAGTGTTGGGTGGACTAGCAATCAGCCCCAGCATTTT
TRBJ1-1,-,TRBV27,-,CASSWGMGGTEAFF,TGTGCCAGCAGTTGGGGTATGGGGGGAACTGAAGCTTTCTTT
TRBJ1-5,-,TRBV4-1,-,CASSQDGGGHNQPQHF,TGCGCCAGCAGCCAAGATGGTGGGGGGCACAATCAGCCCCAGCATTTT
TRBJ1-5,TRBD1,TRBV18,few,CASSTVDRGVQPQHF,TGTGCCAGCTCAACAGTTGACAGGGGAGTCCAGCCCCAGCATTTT
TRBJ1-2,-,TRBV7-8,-,CASSLVGDTNYGYTF,TGTGCCAGCAGCTTAGTTGGAGACACAAACTATGGCTACACCTTC
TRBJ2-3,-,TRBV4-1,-,CASSQAHRLLIF,TGCGCCAGCAGCCAAGCACACCGGTTACTAATCTTT
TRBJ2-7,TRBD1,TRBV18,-,CASSQGKGAMIEQYF,TGTGCCAGCTCACAAGGGAAGGGGGCCATGATAGAGCAGTACTTC
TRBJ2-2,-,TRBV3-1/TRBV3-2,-,CASSEEGARAGELFF,TGTGCCAGCAGCGAGGAGGGGGCTAGGGCCGGGGAGCTGTTTTTT
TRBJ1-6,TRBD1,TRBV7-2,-,CASSTTGGSPLHF,TGTGCCAGCAGCACCACAGGGGGTTCACCCCTCCACTTT
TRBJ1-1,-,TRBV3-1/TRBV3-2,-,CASSHERGDIEAFF,TGTGCCAGCAGCCATGAACGGGGGGATATTGAAGCTTTCTTT
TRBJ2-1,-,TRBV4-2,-,CASSQGGSEQFF,TGTGCCAGCAGCCAAGGGGGGAGTGAGCAGTTCTTC
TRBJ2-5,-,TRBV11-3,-,CASGKGVGLETQYF,TGTGCCAGCGGGAAGGGGGTGGGCCTAGAGACCCAGTACTTC
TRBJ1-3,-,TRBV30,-,CAWAGPYSGNTIYF,TGTGCCTGGGCCGGACCGTACTCTGGAAACACCATATATTTT
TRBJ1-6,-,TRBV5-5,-,CASSLTGTTYNSPLHF,TGTGCCAGCAGCTTGACAGGGACTACCTATAATTCACCCCTCCACTTT
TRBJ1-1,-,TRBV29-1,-,CSSRNGLGEAFF,TGCAGCTCGCGAAACGGGCTGGGCGAAGCTTTCTTT
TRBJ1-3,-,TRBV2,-,CASRREGSGNTIYF,TGTGCCAGCAGGAGGGAAGGGTCTGGAAACACCATATATTTT
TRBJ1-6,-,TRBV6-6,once,CASSLPPNRPTLNSPLHF,TGTGCCAGCAGTCTCCCTCCCAACAGGCCTACCTTAAATTCACCCCTCCACTTT
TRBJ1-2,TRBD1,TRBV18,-,CASSPGGQGAQGYTF,TGTGCCAGCTCACCTGGAGGACAGGGGGCACAGGGCTACACCTTC
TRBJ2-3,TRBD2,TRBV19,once,CASSPDGGLAGDDTQYF,TGTGCCAGTAGTCCTGATGGGGGACTAGCGGGGGATGATACGCAGTATTTT
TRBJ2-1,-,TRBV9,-,CASRFSGHNEQFF,TGTGCCAGCAGGTTCTCCGGCCACAATGAGCAGTTCTTC
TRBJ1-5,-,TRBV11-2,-,CASSLVRERGPQHF,TGTGCCAGCAGCTTAGTCAGGGAACGGGGGCCCCAGCATTTT
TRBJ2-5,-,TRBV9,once,CASSPRARLLADQETQYF,TGTGCCAGCAGCCCCCGGGCTCGGCTTTTAGCGGATCAAGAGACCCAGTACTTC
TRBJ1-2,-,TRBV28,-,CASSSPAGARGYTF,TGTGCCAGCAGTTCCCCGGCGGGGGCGCGTGGCTACACCTTC
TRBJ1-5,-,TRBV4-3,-,CASSQDNGQPQHF,TGCGCCAGCAGCCAAGATAATGGGCAGCCCCAGCATTTT
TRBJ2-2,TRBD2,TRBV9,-,CASSTPSGGAGGELFF,TGTGCCAGCAGCACACCTAGCGGGGGGGCCGGCGGGGAGCTGTTTTTT
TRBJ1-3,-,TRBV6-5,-,CASSYVPGSGNTIYF,TGTGCCAGCAGTTACGTCCCAGGCTCTGGAAACACCATATATTTT
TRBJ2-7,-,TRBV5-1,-,CASKGQFYEQYF,TGCGCCAGCAAAGGACAGTTCTACGAGCAGTACTTC
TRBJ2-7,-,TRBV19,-,CASSRTVFSYEQYF,TGTGCCAGTAGCCGGACAGTGTTCTCCTACGAGCAGTACTTC
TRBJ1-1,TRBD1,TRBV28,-,CASTPYPDRAREAFF,TGTGCCAGCACCCCTTACCCCGACAGGGCTCGAGAAGCTTTCTTT